Shown below are 19 T cell receptor beta chains from a single sample sequenced in a study of OX40 agonist ivuxolimab in advanced cancers. Produced via immunoSEQ multiplex PCR; TCRdb's table is partial and in-frame only. The sample lists tens of thousands of clones, around 81% seen once, with around 6.4% in the top ten. Specimen: CD4+ or CD8+ T cells sorted from blood, collected in a trial of the OX40 agonist ivuxolimab. These receptors came from an adult with an advanced solid tumor such as melanoma, head and neck, liver or kidney cancer.

Written as DNA, the CDR3 is TGTGCCAGCAGAAAACAGGGCAATCAGCCCCAGCATTTT. Its translation: CASRKQGNQPQHF. V and J are TRBV6-5 and TRBJ1-5; possibly TRBD1 for D (5 bases). The length of the CDR3 is 13 residues. Germline V gene sequence: CDR1 MNHEY, CDR2 SVGAGI. V was pared by 6 bases and J by 2 bases, with 8 bases between.

The chain uses TRBV28 and TRBJ2-7; D unclear. Trimming stripped 2 bases from V and 7 bases from J, with 12 bases between. Germline values: CDR1 MDHEN, CDR2 SYDVKM. The CDR3 is 13 residues long. The CDR3 DNA sequence: TGTGCCAGCAGTTTAGGTAGGCCCCAAGAGCAGTACTTC. This encodes CASSLGRPQEQYF.

The chain links TRBV4-3 to TRBJ2-7, with no clear D. Per germline, CDR1 LGHNA and CDR2 YSLEER. V lost 2 bases and J lost 2, with 16 bases in between. The CDR3 is made up of 16 amino acids. The CDR3 DNA is TGCGCCAGCAGCCAACTTCGGGCGGCTAAGGCCTACGAGCAGTACTTC. Its translation is CASSQLRAAKAYEQYF.

V usage is TRBV5-6 and J usage is TRBJ1-5; 8 bases are a match to TRBD1. CDR1 SGHDT and CDR2 YYEEEE come from the germline V gene. This CDR3 has 16 residues. V shed 0 bases, J shed 5 bases, and the junction held 7 bases outside the gene matches. CDR3 bases: TGTGCCAGCAGCTTGGGCAGGGGGCGAAACCATCAGCCCCAGCATTTT. It is translated as CASSLGRGRNHQPQHF.

The J gene is TRBJ1-4, the V gene TRBV19, with a possible D match to TRBD1 (6 bases). CDR3 length: 14 residues. V lost 2 bases and J 7 bases, leaving 11 bases between the germline ends. Germline loops: CDR1 LNHDA, CDR2 SQIVND (reference sequence). CDR3 in DNA: TGTGCCAGTAGTATACAGGGGAGGGGTGAAAAACTGTTTTTT. Its protein is CASSIQGRGEKLFF.

The rearrangement uses TRBV28 and TRBJ2-3; 10 positions match TRBD1. There are 16 residues in the CDR3. Germline CDR1 and CDR2: MDHEN and SYDVKM. V gave up 5 bases and J gave up 2 bases; unmatched junction bases: 7. DNA of the CDR3: TGTGCCAGCAGTGAACCCGGGACAGGGGACACAGATACGCAGTATTTT. Its translation: CASSEPGTGDTDTQYF.

The chain employs TRBV11-3 and TRBJ2-1; either TRBD1 or TRBD2 may fit D (6 bases each). This CDR3 is 16 amino acids long. The V gene's germline CDR1 is SGHNT and CDR2 YENEEA. The V and J ends lost 3 bases and 6 bases respectively, with 18 bases between them. The chain's CDR3 is CASSFNVWGAGNEQFF. CDR3 DNA: TGTGCCAGCAGCTTTAATGTGTGGGGGGCGGGCAATGAGCAGTTCTTC.

V is TRBV27 and J is TRBJ2-1, with D possibly being TRBD1 or TRBD2 (5 bases each). Germline CDR1 reads MNHEY; CDR2 reads SMNVEV (reference sequence). This CDR3 comprises 12 residues. V dropped 11 bases and J dropped 11 bases, with 19 bases sitting between them. CDR3 amino acids: CAVHGPGPQQFF. The CDR3 DNA reads TGTGCCGTCCATGGGCCGGGACCCCAGCAGTTCTTC.

V and J are TRBV5-6 and TRBJ2-3, with 9 bases fitting TRBD1. The germline V gene encodes CDR1 SGHDT and CDR2 YYEEEE. The CDR3 totals 16 residues. Unmatched junction bases numbered 5, after V lost 0 bases and J lost 3 bases. CDR3: CASSLEDRGWTDTQYF. The DNA of the CDR3 is TGTGCCAGCAGCTTGGAGGACAGGGGCTGGACAGATACGCAGTATTTT.

The V gene is TRBV19, the J gene TRBJ2-1, with D possibly matching TRBD1 (6 bases). Germline CDR1 LNHDA, CDR2 SQIVND (reference sequence). This CDR3 has 15 amino acids. Trimming cost V 5 bases and J 4 bases, with 15 bases left between them. CDR3 sequence reads: CASSPPRGKYNEQFF. The CDR3 DNA follows: TGTGCCAGTAGTCCCCCCAGGGGTAAATACAATGAGCAGTTCTTC.

A single count supports this clone. This sequence joins TRBV11-2 and TRBJ2-5; 11 positions agree with TRBD2. The CDR3 is 15 amino acids. V shed 2 bases, J shed 3 bases, and the junction held 2 bases outside the gene matches. Germline V gene data show CDR1 as SGHAT and CDR2 as FQNNGV. CDR3 coding DNA: TGTGCCAGCAGCTTACTAGCGGGGGGCAAAGAGACCCAGTACTTC. Residues: CASSLLAGGKETQYF.

This rearrangement joins TRBV5-1 to TRBJ1-1; TRBD1 matches 9 bases. V was pared by 4 bases and J by 0 bases, with 4 bases of the junction left unmatched. Per the germline V gene, CDR1 is SGHRS and CDR2 is YFSETQ. The CDR3 loop spans 15 amino acids. CDR3 residues: CASSGGQGMNTEAFF. CDR3 nucleotide sequence: TGCGCCAGCAGCGGTGGACAGGGGATGAACACTGAAGCTTTCTTT.

This rearrangement joins TRBV11-2 to TRBJ2-5; D gene uncertain. The V end lost 5 bases, the J end lost 1 base, and 17 bases lay between the germline ends. Germline CDR1 and CDR2: SGHAT and FQNNGV. The CDR3 loop spans 16 amino acids. In DNA form, the CDR3 reads TGTGCCAGCAGCGTAGGCGGCTCGAGGACCCAAGAGACCCAGTACTTC. This sequence encodes CASSVGGSRTQETQYF.

The gene calls are TRBV23-1 and TRBJ2-1, with D possibly TRBD1 on 6 matching bases. TRBV23-1 is an open reading frame, and its role is uncertain. This CDR3 has 13 residues. Trimming removed 7 bases from V and 7 bases from J, with 14 bases in between. CDR3 sequence: CASIRGHKNEQFF. The CDR3 region has the DNA TGCGCCAGCATAAGGGGACATAAGAATGAGCAGTTCTTC.

The rearrangement joins TRBV5-6 to TRBJ1-3; D might be TRBD1 (5 bases). CDR3 length: 17 amino acids. V lost 2 bases and J 1 base, leaving 16 bases between the germline ends. In germline, CDR1 is SGHDT, CDR2 YYEEEE. DNA for the CDR3: TGTGCCAGCAGCTTAGCAAGGGGCCGGGATTCTGGAAACACCATATATTTT. Translation gives CASSLARGRDSGNTIYF. The full variable domain, completed using reference TRBV5-6 and TRBJ1-3, is DAGVTQSPTHLIKTRGQQVTLRCSPKSGHDTVSWYQQALGQGPQFIFQYYEEEERQRGNFPDRFSGHQFPNYSSELNVNALLLGDSALYLCASSLARGRDSGNTIYFGEGSWLTVV.

The V gene is TRBV2, the J gene TRBJ2-2; 8 bases align to TRBD2. Losses at the gene ends were 7 bases for V and 2 bases for J; bases not matched to a gene: 6. Germline V gene data show CDR1 as SNHLY and CDR2 as FYNNEI. The CDR3 is 15 residues long. In nucleotides, the CDR3 is TGTGCCAGCAAGAGAGCGGGGGCCAACACCGGGGAGCTGTTTTTT. As protein: CASKRAGANTGELFF.

V gene TRBV6-5 combines with J gene TRBJ2-3, with D unresolved. The germline CDR1 and CDR2 sequences are MNHEY and SVGAGI. This CDR3 region has 15 residues. V was clipped by 6 bases and J by 0 bases, with 13 bases between them. CDR3 DNA sequence: TGTGCCAGCAGCCTCGGCAGGCCGAGCACAGATACGCAGTATTTT. Its translation: CASSLGRPSTDTQYF.

V is TRBV6-5 and J is TRBJ2-1, with 14 bases fitting TRBD2. There are 15 residues in the CDR3. Trimming cost V 4 bases and J 5 bases; bases outside gene matches: 1. Germline CDR1 reads MNHEY; CDR2 reads SVGAGI. The CDR3 sequence: CASSSGLAGDNEQFF. The CDR3 region has the DNA TGTGCCAGCAGTTCGGGACTAGCGGGAGACAATGAGCAGTTCTTC.

The rearrangement links TRBV10-3 to TRBJ1-1; no clear D gene. The CDR3 loop spans 16 amino acids. Between the trimmed V and J ends, which lost 11 bases and 0 bases, there was a span of 22 bases. Germline CDR1 ENHRY, CDR2 SYGVKD. In DNA form, the CDR3 reads TGTGCCCACCCGTGGCTGGGTAACCTTTTGAACACTGAAGCTTTCTTT. Translating gives CAHPWLGNLLNTEAFF.